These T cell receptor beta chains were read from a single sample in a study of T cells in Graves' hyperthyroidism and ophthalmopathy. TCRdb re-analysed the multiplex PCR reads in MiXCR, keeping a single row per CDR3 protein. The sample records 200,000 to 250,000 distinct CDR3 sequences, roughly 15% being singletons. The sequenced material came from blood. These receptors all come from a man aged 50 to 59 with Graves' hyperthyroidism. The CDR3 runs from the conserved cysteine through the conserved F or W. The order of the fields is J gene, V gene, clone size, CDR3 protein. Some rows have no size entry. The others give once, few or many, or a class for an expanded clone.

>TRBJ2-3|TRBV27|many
CASSLTSPDTQYF
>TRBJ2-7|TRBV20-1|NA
CSARESGGEQYF
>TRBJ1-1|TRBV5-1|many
CASSLFKEGTEAFF
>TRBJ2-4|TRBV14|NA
CASSRERQKNIQYF
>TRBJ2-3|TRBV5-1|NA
CASSLGQGGGDTDTQYF
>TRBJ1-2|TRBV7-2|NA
CASSLVLGRGNYGYTF
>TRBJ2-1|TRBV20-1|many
CSARPDTTYNEQFF
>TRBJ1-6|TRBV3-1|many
CASSQSPGNSPLHF
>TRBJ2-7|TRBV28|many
CASRGGATGWGEQYF
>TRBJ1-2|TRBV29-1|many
CSVDWDTDNYGYTF
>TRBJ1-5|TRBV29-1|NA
CSVSAGINQPQHF
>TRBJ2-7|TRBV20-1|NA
CSALTRGSSGSHYEQYF
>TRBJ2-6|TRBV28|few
CASSLGVSANVLTF
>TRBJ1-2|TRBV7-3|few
CASSLTGGGYYGYTF
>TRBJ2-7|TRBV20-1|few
CSAKSEGGMYEQYF
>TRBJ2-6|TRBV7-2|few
CASSLDREANVLTF
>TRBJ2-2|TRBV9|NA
CASSPTFGELFF
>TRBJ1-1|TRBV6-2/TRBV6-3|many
CASGQQENTEAFF
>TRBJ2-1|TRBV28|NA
CASSESSGGTYNEQFF
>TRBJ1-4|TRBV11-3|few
CASSLGGMEEKLFF
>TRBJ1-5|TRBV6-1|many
CASSQEANQPQHF
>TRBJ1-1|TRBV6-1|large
CASSRGWTEAFF
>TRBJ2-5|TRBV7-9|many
CASSSGTSGRLETQYF
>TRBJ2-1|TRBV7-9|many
CASSPPPNEQFF